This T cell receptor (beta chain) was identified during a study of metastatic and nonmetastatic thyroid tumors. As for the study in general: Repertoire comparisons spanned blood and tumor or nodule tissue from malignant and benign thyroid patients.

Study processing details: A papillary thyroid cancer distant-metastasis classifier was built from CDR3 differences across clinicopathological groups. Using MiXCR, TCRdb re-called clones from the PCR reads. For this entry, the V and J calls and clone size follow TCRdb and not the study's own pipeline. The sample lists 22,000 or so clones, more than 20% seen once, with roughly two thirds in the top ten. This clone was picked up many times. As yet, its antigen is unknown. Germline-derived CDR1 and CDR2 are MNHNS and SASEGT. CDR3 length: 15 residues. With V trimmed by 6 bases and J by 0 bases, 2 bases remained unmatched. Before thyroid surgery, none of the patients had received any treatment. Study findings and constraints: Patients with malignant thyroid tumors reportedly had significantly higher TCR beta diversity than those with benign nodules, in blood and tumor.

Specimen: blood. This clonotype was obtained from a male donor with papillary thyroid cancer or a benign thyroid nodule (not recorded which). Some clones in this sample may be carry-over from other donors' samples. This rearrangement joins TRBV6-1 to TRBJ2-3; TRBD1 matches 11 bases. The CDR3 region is CASRGQGVSTDTQYF. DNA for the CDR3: TGTGCCAGCAGGGGACAGGGGGTCAGCACAGATACGCAGTATTTT.